The clone carrying this TCR beta chain appeared many times. Its antigen remains unknown. This specimen comes from a study of T cells in Graves' hyperthyroidism and ophthalmopathy. Study details: Before any treatment, at initial diagnosis, peripheral blood was collected. General study points: The model identified upcoming ophthalmopathy a median about 6.5 months ahead of onset.

The trim removed 4 bases at V and 5 bases at J, leaving 12 bases unmatched. The germline CDR1 and CDR2 sequences are PRHDT and FYEKMQ (reference sequence). This CDR3 region has 17 residues. Graves' hyperthyroidism without ophthalmopathy progression within 18 months was termed stable. Patients were excluded for uncontrolled infection, other autoimmune disease, pregnancy or lactation. Amplified TCR beta CDR3 regions came from RNA transcripts. Primed by the HTBI set, a first-round RT-PCR was run on the TCR CDR3. Each CDR3 protein gets one entry after TCRdb re-called the multiplex PCR reads with MiXCR. The sample holds approximately 420,000 distinct CDR3 sequences, around 14% seen once.

The chain employs TRBV13 and TRBJ2-1; 9 nucleotides agree with TRBD2. The clonotype originates from a woman under 40 with Graves' hyperthyroidism. Specimen: blood. CDR3 in DNA: TGTGCCAGCAGCTCGCCCTTAGCGGGAGTGTGGGACAATGAGCAGTTCTTC. Its protein product is CASSSPLAGVWDNEQFF.